The rows below give T cell receptor beta chains drawn from one sample of a study of T cell responses to AZD1222 COVID-19 vaccine. Some clones are missing from TCRdb's copy, which holds only in-frame ones; the method was immunoSEQ multiplex PCR. The sample records fewer than 90,000 clones, about 82% being singletons. Sequencing used peripheral blood, obtained 28 days after the second AZD1222 dose. These TCRs come from an adult who received the AZD1222 COVID-19 vaccine. Each CDR3 is given with its conserved first and last residue. The D gene is left open where the match is weak. A clone size is listed for some rows: how often the clone was seen (once, few, many), or a class if it is expanded.

>.|TRBV18|TRBJ2-7|.|15
TGTGCCAGCTCACCAGGGGGGGCGCGGAGCTACGAGCAGTACTTC
CASSPGGARSYEQYF
>.|TRBV28|TRBJ2-1|.|14
TGTGCCAGTCGGCCAGTTATCCATTCTAATGAGCAGTTCTTC
CASRPVIHSNEQFF
>.|TRBV7-3|TRBJ2-2|.|14
TGTGCCAGCAGCATTTGGCCACGCACCGGGGAGCTGTTTTTT
CASSIWPRTGELFF
>.|TRBV7-9|TRBJ2-3|TRBD2|17
TGTGCCAGCAGCTCTCCCCCGGGACTAGCGGGAACAGATACGCAGTATTTT
CASSSPPGLAGTDTQYF
>.|TRBV19|TRBJ2-3|TRBD1|17
TGTGCCAGTAGTATCGGCTCTTGGACAGGGCGCACAGATACGCAGTATTTT
CASSIGSWTGRTDTQYF
>.|TRBV28|TRBJ1-5|.|15
TGTGCCAGCAGTTTATATAGGAGGGTGGGTCAGCCCCAGCATTTT
CASSLYRRVGQPQHF
>.|TRBV10-3|TRBJ2-1|TRBD2|12
TGTGCCGCAGGCGGGGGGTTGGGTGAGCAGTTCTTC
CAAGGGLGEQFF
>.|TRBV28|TRBJ1-2|.|14
TGTGCCAGCAGTTTATCAGCAGGGAGCTATGGCTACACCTTC
CASSLSAGSYGYTF
>.|TRBV27|TRBJ2-5|.|15
TGTGCCAGCAGCCCGTTGTCAGGGGACCAAGAGACCCAGTACTTC
CASSPLSGDQETQYF
>few|TRBV7-2|TRBJ2-1|TRBD2|15
TGTGCCAGCAGATGGCGGGAGGGCCAACGCAATGAGCAGTTCTTC
CASRWREGQRNEQFF
>few|TRBV10-3|TRBJ2-5|.|13
TGTGCCTCCTCCCGGACGGTCCAAGAGACCCAGTACTTC
CASSRTVQETQYF
>once|TRBV28|TRBJ1-1|TRBD1|14
TGTGCCAGCACCCCTCTACAGGGGGGGACTGAAGCTTTCTTT
CASTPLQGGTEAFF
>.|TRBV5-4|TRBJ2-5|.|13
TGTGCCAGCAGCCAGACACTGGCCGAGACCCAGTACTTC
CASSQTLAETQYF
>.|TRBV19|TRBJ1-2|TRBD1|12
TGTGCCAGTAGGTTGGCAGGGGGAGACTACACCTTC
CASRLAGGDYTF
>once|TRBV6-5|TRBJ1-1|.|13
TGTGCCAGCAGGTTCGATATGAACACTGAAGCTTTCTTT
CASRFDMNTEAFF
>.|TRBV27|TRBJ2-2|.|13
TGTGCCAGCAGTCAAATAGGGGGCGGGGAGCTGTTTTTT
CASSQIGGGELFF
>.|TRBV21-1|TRBJ1-2|.|15
TGTGCCAGCAGCAAAGATCAGGGAACCTGGTATGGCTACACCTTC
CASSKDQGTWYGYTF
>.|TRBV28|TRBJ2-7|TRBD1|16
TGTGCCAGCAGTCAACCCGGCACAGGGGGTGTCTACGAGCAGTACTTC
CASSQPGTGGVYEQYF
>.|TRBV2|TRBJ1-3|TRBD1|14
TGTGCCAGCGTAGCAGGGGGCTCTGGAAACACCATATATTTT
CASVAGGSGNTIYF
>.|TRBV7-9|TRBJ1-5|TRBD1|15
TGTGCCAGCAGCGCCCAGACAGGGAACAATCAGCCCCAGCATTTT
CASSAQTGNNQPQHF
>.|TRBV5-1|TRBJ1-2|.|14
TGCGCCAGCAGCTCTTCTGGGGGTCGGGGTGGCTACACCTTC
CASSSSGGRGGYTF
>.|TRBV27|TRBJ2-2|.|15
TGTGCCAGCAGTCCCCGAGACTGGGACACCGGGGAGCTGTTTTTT
CASSPRDWDTGELFF
>.|TRBV5-6|TRBJ2-7|TRBD1|13
TGTGCCAGCAGCTTGGTGGGACAGGACGAGCAGTACTTC
CASSLVGQDEQYF
>.|TRBV5-1|TRBJ2-2|TRBD1|17
TGCGCCAGCAGCTTGTTTATCGGGACAGGGGGTCCCGGGGAGCTGTTTTTT
CASSLFIGTGGPGELFF
>.|TRBV3-1/TRBV3-2|TRBJ2-5|.|13
TGTGCCAGCAGCCCTGACCTGGAAGAGACCCAGTACTTC
CASSPDLEETQYF
>.|TRBV4-2|TRBJ2-5|.|15
TGTGCCAGCAGCCTCGGAAGGGGGGGTGGAGAGACCCAGTACTTC
CASSLGRGGGETQYF
>.|TRBV4-2|TRBJ2-1|TRBD1|15
TGTGCCAGCAGCCCCTCGGACCTGCAGGGGGATGAGCAGTTCTTC
CASSPSDLQGDEQFF
>.|TRBV3-1/TRBV3-2|TRBJ1-1|TRBD1|14
TGTGCCAGCAGCAATCGACACAGGGGTGCTGAAGCTTTCTTT
CASSNRHRGAEAFF
>.|TRBV24-1|TRBJ2-3|.|14
TGTGCCACCAGTGATCCGCGGGGCACAGATACGCAGTATTTT
CATSDPRGTDTQYF
>.|TRBV9|TRBJ2-2|.|16
TGTGCCAGCAGCGTAAGACCCAGCGCGAACACCGGGGAGCTGTTTTTT
CASSVRPSANTGELFF
>.|TRBV2|TRBJ1-1|.|11
TGTGCCAGCAGGCGAAGTCGGGAAGCTTTCTTT
CASRRSREAFF
>few|TRBV30|TRBJ1-6|.|14
TGTGCCTGGAGTGTAGGGGGTGGGAATTCACCCCTCCACTTT
CAWSVGGGNSPLHF
>.|TRBV7-2|TRBJ2-3|.|13
TGTGCCAGCAACCCAGGGGGCACAGATACGCAGTATTTT
CASNPGGTDTQYF
>.|TRBV10-2|TRBJ2-3|TRBD2|17
TGCGCCAGCAGTCCACGACTGGGTAGCGGGGGCACAGATACGCAGTATTTT
CASSPRLGSGGTDTQYF
>.|TRBV5-4|TRBJ2-3|.|12
TGTGCCAGCGTGGGGGAGTCAGATACGCAGTATTTT
CASVGESDTQYF
>.|TRBV5-4|TRBJ2-7|TRBD2|15
TGTGCCAGCAGCCCCGCGGGGGGGGCTTCCTACGAGCAGTACTTC
CASSPAGGASYEQYF
>.|TRBV5-1|TRBJ1-2|.|13
TGCGCCAGCAGCGAACAGGGAGACTACGGCTACACCTTC
CASSEQGDYGYTF
>.|TRBV12-5|TRBJ2-5|TRBD2|14
TGTGCTAGTGGTTCCTCAGGACTAGGGGCGACCCAGTACTTC
CASGSSGLGATQYF
>.|TRBV6-4|TRBJ2-1|TRBD2|14
TGTGCCAGCTCCCCGGGGGGATCCTACAATGAGCAGTTCTTC
CASSPGGSYNEQFF
>.|TRBV21-1|TRBJ1-2|.|15
TGTGCCAGCAGCAAACCGCAGCGGGGCAACTATGGCTACACCTTC
CASSKPQRGNYGYTF
>.|TRBV9|TRBJ1-4|TRBD1|14
TGTGCCAGCAGCAATCTTACAGGGGGGGAAAAACTGTTTTTT
CASSNLTGGEKLFF
>.|TRBV29-1|TRBJ1-1|.|12
TGCAGCGTTGAAAGGGCGGGAGCTGAAGCTTTCTTT
CSVERAGAEAFF
>.|TRBV4-3|TRBJ1-4|TRBD1|15
TGCGCCAGCAGCCAAGAAGACAGGGGTCGCGAAAAACTGTTTTTT
CASSQEDRGREKLFF
>.|TRBV7-2|TRBJ2-7|TRBD1|15
TGTGCCAGCAGCTTTTCCGGGACAGGTTCCTACGAGCAGTACTTC
CASSFSGTGSYEQYF
>.|TRBV7-9|TRBJ2-7|TRBD2|14
TGTGCCACCCACGGGGGGGGGAGTGGCGACGAGCAGTACTTC
CATHGGGSGDEQYF
>.|TRBV28|TRBJ2-3|.|14
TGTGCCAGCAGTTTTAGCAGCCAGAGGAATACGCAGTATTTT
CASSFSSQRNTQYF
>.|TRBV28|TRBJ2-5|.|15
TGTGCCAGCAGATCTCGACAGGGACTACAAGAGACCCAGTACTTC
CASRSRQGLQETQYF
>.|TRBV6-5|TRBJ1-5|TRBD1|15
TGTGCCAGCAGTTATGGCAGGACAGGTTATGGGCCCCAGCATTTT
CASSYGRTGYGPQHF
>.|TRBV12-3/TRBV12-4|TRBJ1-1|.|12
TGTGCCAGCAGTTTCGTATACACTGAAGCTTTCTTT
CASSFVYTEAFF
>.|TRBV20-1|TRBJ1-1|.|8
TGCAGTGAGGGTGAAGCTTTCTTT
CSEGEAFF
>.|TRBV19|TRBJ2-3|TRBD2|14
TGTGCCACCCCAGCGGCGGGGGGCCACGATACGCAGTATTTT
CATPAAGGHDTQYF
>once|TRBV5-1|TRBJ2-3|.|16
TGCGCCAGCAGCTTGGCCCCGGGACGAAGCACAGATACGCAGTATTTT
CASSLAPGRSTDTQYF
>few|TRBV6-1|TRBJ2-7|TRBD1|14
TGTGCCAGCAGTGAGTGGGACAGGGGCTACGAGCAGTACTTC
CASSEWDRGYEQYF
>.|TRBV28|TRBJ2-2|TRBD1|15
TGTGCCAGCAGTGCGCGGACAGGGGGCACCGGGGAGCTGTTTTTT
CASSARTGGTGELFF
>few|TRBV6-5|TRBJ1-4|.|12
TGTGCCAGCAGGGACAGTAATGAAAAACTGTTTTTT
CASRDSNEKLFF
>few|TRBV7-7|TRBJ2-3|TRBD2|15
TGTGCTAGCAGCTTAGGCGGGAGAAGGTCAGATACGCAGTATTTT
CASSLGGRRSDTQYF
>.|TRBV19|TRBJ2-3|TRBD2|14
TGTGCCAGTAGTATTGCGGGGGTCACAGATACGCAGTATTTT
CASSIAGVTDTQYF
>.|TRBV28|TRBJ2-7|TRBD1|16
TGTGCCAGCAGTTTATCCAAAGGACAGGGTCCTGGCGAGCAGTACTTC
CASSLSKGQGPGEQYF
>.|TRBV6-5|TRBJ1-6|.|15
TGTGCCAGCAGTCTGAGGGCAGCCCCGGATTCACCCCTCCACTTT
CASSLRAAPDSPLHF